The subject of this entry is one TCR beta chain. This record belongs to a study of blood T cell repertoires in COVID-19. V dropped 10 bases and J dropped 8 bases, with 18 bases sitting between them. The CDR3 has 13 amino acids. Germline values: CDR1 WNHNN, CDR2 SYGVQD (reference sequence). Produced via immunoSEQ multiplex PCR; TCRdb's table is partial and in-frame only. The sample consists of 200,000 to 250,000 clones, roughly 82% of them appearing once. Sequenced: peripheral blood. The clonotype originates from a middle-aged man with active or convalescent COVID-19. The chain is built from TRBV10-1 and TRBJ2-1; D perhaps matches TRBD1 (6 bases). The DNA for the CDR3 is TGCGCCACCATAGCTACAGGGCAATATGAGCAGTTCTTC. Protein product: CATIATGQYEQFF.